This is a list of T cell receptor beta chains from one sample in a study of control samples from healthy donors and cancer patients. Sequencing was performed with immunoSEQ multiplex PCR; in TCRdb, only in-frame clones are kept and a portion is missing. The table lists more than 110,000 clones, roughly 89% of them singletons. Sequencing was performed on blood. These receptors were obtained from a man younger than 45 in good health. Both conserved end residues are part of each CDR3. Fields, in order: J gene, V gene, D gene, CDR3 DNA, CDR3 protein. The D gene is left open where the match is weak.

J gene: TRBJ1-2
V gene: TRBV18
D gene: NA
CDR3 DNA: TGTGCCAGCTCACAACAGACCTATGGCTACACCTTC
CDR3 protein: CASSQQTYGYTF

J gene: TRBJ2-5
V gene: TRBV7-2
D gene: TRBD2
CDR3 DNA: TGTGCCAGCAGCGGGAGCGGACTAGCGGGAGCAGAGACCCAGTACTTC
CDR3 protein: CASSGSGLAGAETQYF

J gene: TRBJ2-1
V gene: TRBV19
D gene: NA
CDR3 DNA: TGTGCCAGTAGTGCCTTAGCGTTAGCTGTCTACAATGAGCAGTTCTTC
CDR3 protein: CASSALALAVYNEQFF

J gene: TRBJ2-7
V gene: TRBV15
D gene: NA
CDR3 DNA: TGTGCCACCAGCAAGACCGGGACATCCTACGAGCAGTACTTC
CDR3 protein: CATSKTGTSYEQYF

J gene: TRBJ2-3
V gene: TRBV5-4
D gene: NA
CDR3 DNA: TGTGCCAGCAGTCCCAAGGACCCCAGCGTACCTAGCACAGATACGCAGTATTTT
CDR3 protein: CASSPKDPSVPSTDTQYF

J gene: TRBJ1-6
V gene: TRBV2
D gene: NA
CDR3 DNA: TGTGCCAGCAGTGAAATAGGGAATTTGGGTTCACCCCTCCACTTT
CDR3 protein: CASSEIGNLGSPLHF

J gene: TRBJ2-1
V gene: TRBV9
D gene: NA
CDR3 DNA: TGTGCCAGCAGCGTAGCGAGACTAGGCAATGAGCAGTTCTTC
CDR3 protein: CASSVARLGNEQFF

J gene: TRBJ1-2
V gene: TRBV23-1
D gene: NA
CDR3 DNA: TGCGCCAGCAGTGACCGGAGCAACTATGGCTACACCTTC
CDR3 protein: CASSDRSNYGYTF

J gene: TRBJ1-1
V gene: TRBV19
D gene: NA
CDR3 DNA: TGTGCCAGTATCACATCTCCCGGCGGGGGCACTGAAGCTTTCTTT
CDR3 protein: CASITSPGGGTEAFF

J gene: TRBJ1-5
V gene: TRBV2
D gene: NA
CDR3 DNA: TGTGCCAGCAGAGGGACAATGAATCAGCCCCAGCATTTT
CDR3 protein: CASRGTMNQPQHF